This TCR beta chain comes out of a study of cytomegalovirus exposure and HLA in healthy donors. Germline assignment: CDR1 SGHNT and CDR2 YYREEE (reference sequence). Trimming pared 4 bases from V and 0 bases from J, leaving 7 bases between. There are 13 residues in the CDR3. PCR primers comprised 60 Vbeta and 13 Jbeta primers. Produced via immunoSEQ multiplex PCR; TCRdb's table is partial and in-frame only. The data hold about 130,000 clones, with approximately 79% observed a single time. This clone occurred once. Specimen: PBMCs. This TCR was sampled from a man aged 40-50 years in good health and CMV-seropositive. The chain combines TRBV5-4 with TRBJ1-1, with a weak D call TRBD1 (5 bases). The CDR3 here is CASSLTVNTEAFF. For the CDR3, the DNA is TGTGCCAGCAGCCTGACAGTGAACACTGAAGCTTTCTTT.